The clone carrying this T cell receptor beta chain was seen a single time. Treatment meaning: oral pan-JAK inhibitor, 5-10 mg twice daily. Specimens obtained from alopecia areata patients comprised lesional scalp punch biopsies and peripheral blood. Germline V gives CDR1 SGHDT, CDR2 YYEEEE. This CDR3 contains 16 residues. V lost 2 bases to trimming and J lost 4 bases, with 16 bases between them. As the sequencing template, cDNA was produced by extracting RNA and reverse transcribing it. Only in-frame clones appear in the TCRdb table, and some are missing; sequencing was by immunoSEQ multiplex PCR. Among approximately 18,000 clones listed, around 60% were seen once. This record comes from a study of CD8+ T cells in alopecia areata. Across the whole study: Oral tofacitinib, 5 to 10 mg twice daily, was given in an open-label trial. After 6 to 18 months of tofacitinib, follow-up continued 6 months off drug.

The chain employs TRBV5-6 and TRBJ1-3; D is ambiguous. Material: skin, obtained at week 4, from a patient treated with tofacitinib. This TCR was sampled from a human donor with alopecia areata. The CDR3 DNA is TGTGCCAGCAGCTTTGTCGGCGCGCGGCGGGGAAACACCATATATTTT. It specifies CASSFVGARRGNTIYF. The entire variable domain, with the rest obtained from reference TRBV5-6 and TRBJ1-3, is as follows: DAGVTQSPTHLIKTRGQQVTLRCSPKSGHDTVSWYQQALGQGPQFIFQYYEEEERQRGNFPDRFSGHQFPNYSSELNVNALLLGDSALYLCASSFVGARRGNTIYFGEGSWLTVV.